This passage covers 14 T cell receptor beta chains from one sample sequenced in a study of blood T cell repertoires in COVID-19. Here immunoSEQ multiplex PCR was the method, and the copy in TCRdb shows in-frame clones only, minus some. The sample has 200,000 to 250,000 clones, 80% to 85% seen once. The specimen sequenced was peripheral blood. These receptors came from a woman younger than 35 with acute or convalescent COVID-19.

The chain is built from TRBV6-5 and TRBJ1-2; D uncertain. The CDR3 spans 15 residues. CDR1 is MNHEY, CDR2 SVGAGI, per germline. Deletions cut 2 bases from V and 3 bases from J, with 13 bases between. The CDR3 region is CASSYGTAPDYGYTF. The CDR3 coding sequence is TGTGCCAGCAGTTACGGTACAGCCCCGGACTATGGCTACACCTTC.

This clone has a single count. The chain uses TRBV11-2 and TRBJ2-1, with 14 bases fitting TRBD2. The CDR3 totals 17 residues. Trimming at V came to 5 bases and at J to 9 bases, leaving 12 bases not matched to a gene. Per the germline V gene, CDR1 is SGHAT and CDR2 is FQNNGV. The CDR3 loop reads CASSRLGLAGVVAEQFF. CDR3 coding DNA: TGTGCCAGCAGCCGACTGGGACTAGCGGGAGTGGTGGCTGAGCAGTTCTTC.

On this clone: The junction does not match germline at one end; this may be a read error. The chain combines TRBV7-7 with TRBJ2-1; 10 bases match TRBD2. The V gene's germline CDR1 is SSHAT and CDR2 FNYEAQ (reference sequence). The CDR3 is made up of 16 amino acids. The CDR3 region is CASSPRTSGTYNEQFF. The CDR3 bases are TGTGCTAGCAGCCCTCGGACTAGCGGAACCTACAATGAGCAGTTCTTC. Filled out from reference TRBV7-7 and TRBJ2-1, the complete variable domain reads GAGVSQSPRYKVTKRGQDVTLRCDPISSHATLYWYQQALGQGPEFLTYFNYEAQPDKSGLPSDRFSAERPEGSISTLTIQRTEQRDSAMYRCASSPRTSGTYNEQFFGPGTRLTVL.

V gene TRBV6-5 combines with J gene TRBJ2-3; 7 positions match TRBD2. Per germline, CDR1 MNHEY and CDR2 SVGAGI. The CDR3 extends over 15 amino acids. V dropped 6 bases and J dropped 1; count of bases not matched to a gene: 7. The CDR3 nucleotides are TGTGCCAGCAGGCCCCGGCTAGCGGGCACAGATACGCAGTATTTT. This sequence encodes CASRPRLAGTDTQYF.

The rearrangement joins TRBV11-2 to TRBJ2-5; no firm D call. This CDR3 has 13 residues. Germline CDR1 reads SGHAT; CDR2 reads FQNNGV. Trimming removed 5 bases from V and 0 bases from J, with 7 bases in between. CDR3 region: CASSRVYQETQYF. CDR3 sequence (DNA): TGTGCCAGCAGCCGAGTGTACCAAGAGACCCAGTACTTC.

This clone was picked up one time. V gene TRBV11-1 combines with J gene TRBJ1-1; D gene uncertain. The CDR3 has 12 residues. CDR1 SGHAT and CDR2 FQDESV come from the germline V gene (reference sequence). V dropped 3 bases and J dropped 7 bases, with 9 bases sitting between them. In DNA form, the CDR3 reads TGTGCCAGCAGCTTCCGGGGTGTTGAAGCTTTCTTT. The encoded protein is CASSFRGVEAFF.

The chain joins TRBV11-1 to TRBJ2-3, with 13 positions matching TRBD2. The CDR3 has 15 residues. Germline V lookup: CDR1 SGHAT, CDR2 FQDESV (reference sequence). Trimming took 5 bases from V and 6 from J; bases not matched to a gene: 5. CDR3 nucleotides: TGTGCCAGCAGCAGACTAGCGGGAGGACCGGATACGCAGTATTTT. Translating it yields CASSRLAGGPDTQYF.

The chain links TRBV7-2 to TRBJ2-5, with D perhaps matching TRBD1 (6 bases). The germline V gene encodes CDR1 SGHTA and CDR2 FQGNSA. The V gene lost 5 bases and the J gene lost 2 bases, with 12 bases spanning the gap. CDR3 length: 14 residues. CDR3 loop: CASSRGQLQETQYF. In DNA, the CDR3 is TGTGCCAGCAGCCGCGGACAGTTACAAGAGACCCAGTACTTC.

The rearrangement uses TRBV6-6 and TRBJ2-4; TRBD1 is a possible D gene (6 bases). This CDR3 comprises 15 residues. V lost 0 bases to trimming and J lost 9 bases, with 15 bases between them. CDR1 and CDR2 (germline): MNHNY, SVGAGI (reference sequence). The CDR3 spells CASSYSQGSRGIQYF. CDR3 sequence (DNA): TGTGCCAGCAGTTACTCCCAGGGGAGTAGGGGCATTCAGTACTTC.

The chain couples TRBV11-2 to TRBJ2-7; 8 bases fit TRBD2. V was pared by 5 bases and J by 6 bases, with 15 bases of the junction left unmatched. The CDR3 is 16 amino acids. Germline lookup yields CDR1 SGHAT and CDR2 FQNNGV. DNA of the CDR3: TGTGCCAGCAGCCCCATATGGAGCGGGAGACCAAGCGAGCAGTACTTC. It is translated as CASSPIWSGRPSEQYF.

This chain connects TRBV6-5 to TRBJ2-7; TRBD1 matches 7 bases. V dropped 6 bases and J dropped 0; count of bases not matched to a gene: 8. The CDR3 runs 15 residues. Per germline, CDR1 MNHEY and CDR2 SVGAGI. The CDR3, as DNA: TGTGCCAGCAGCCGGGACAGTCGTTCCTCCTACGAGCAGTACTTC. This gives the protein CASSRDSRSSYEQYF.

Comment on this clone: Other DNA sequences in this sample translate to the same CDR3. The chain links TRBV30 to TRBJ1-1; 7 nucleotides agree with TRBD1. In germline, CDR1 is GTSNPN, CDR2 SVGIG (reference sequence). V was clipped by 1 base and J by 7 bases; unmatched bases: 3. CDR3 length: 12 amino acids. CDR3 sequence reads: CAWSANRGEAFF. The CDR3 nucleotides are TGTGCCTGGAGTGCAAACAGGGGTGAAGCTTTCTTT.

The CDR3 coding sequence is TGTGCCAGTAGTATAGCCCGGACAGGGGGCGACCTCCACTTT. Protein sequence: CASSIARTGGDLHF. The chain carries TRBV19 and TRBJ1-6; 11 nucleotides line up with TRBD1. V trimming: 1 base; J trimming: 15 bases; junction bases outside the gene matches: 5. The CDR3 runs to 14 residues. Germline V lookup: CDR1 LNHDA, CDR2 SQIVND (reference sequence).

V is TRBV6-5 and J is TRBJ1-5; possible D gene TRBD1, 6 bases. The CDR3 is made up of 14 amino acids. Trimming removed 4 bases from V and 4 bases from J, with 11 bases in between. Germline values: CDR1 MNHEY, CDR2 SVGAGI. The CDR3 region is CASSSGGANQPQHF. The CDR3 region has the DNA TGTGCCAGCAGTTCGGGGGGGGCTAATCAGCCCCAGCATTTT.